This TCR beta chain is drawn from a study of a mutant IDH1 vaccine in newly diagnosed glioma. The CDR3 runs 13 residues. Germline V gene lookup returns CDR1 SNHLY and CDR2 FYNNEI. V lost 3 bases and J lost 2, with 8 bases in between. The assay was immunoSEQ multiplex PCR, and TCRdb's table has in-frame clones only and misses some. The table includes under 40,000 clones, roughly 78% detected once. Documented time point: week 35, safety follow-up. The study gave 300 ug of mutant IDH1 20-mer peptide per vaccine dose, with topical imiquimod. This clone ranks as medium-sized. Its antigen remains unidentified.

The chain combines TRBV2 with TRBJ2-7, with unresolved D. This clonotype was sampled from a woman in her 40s with glioma. This sample comprised PBMCs, obtained from a glioma patient whose treatment included an IDH1 peptide vaccine. CDR3 in amino acids: CASSEGGAYEQYF. For the CDR3, the DNA is TGTGCCAGCAGTGAGGGTGGGGCCTACGAGCAGTACTTC.